This note documents a single T cell receptor (beta chain) sequence. The sample comes from a study of technical replicates of blood from several donors. The V gene's germline CDR1 is MNHEY and CDR2 SMNVEV (reference sequence). This CDR3 is 18 amino acids long. V gave up 4 bases and J gave up 2 bases; unmatched junction bases: 11. The repertoire was sequenced with immunoSEQ multiplex PCR; TCRdb's copy has only in-frame clones and lacks some. The sample has under 80,000 clones, 94% seen once. The chain uses TRBV27 and TRBJ2-3; 11 nucleotides align to TRBD2. The source material was T cells isolated from PBMCs. This receptor was taken from a human donor in good health. The CDR3 is CASSSPAPLAGATDTQYF. In nucleotides, the CDR3 is TGTGCCAGCAGTTCTCCCGCCCCACTAGCGGGAGCCACAGATACGCAGTATTTT.